Sequencing of this T cell receptor (beta chain) was carried out in a study of breast tumors, draining lymph nodes, adjacent tissues. Study results and limitations: The lymph node origin of tumor T cells was framed as consistent with a hypothesis, not demonstrated. Luminal-like breast cancer showed significantly higher tumor–nontumor repertoire similarity than basal-like.

The V end lost 3 bases, the J end lost 2 bases, and 38 bases lay between the germline ends. The CDR3 sequence is 23 residues long. The germline V gene encodes CDR1 ENHRY and CDR2 SYGVKD. At least ten counts were recorded for this clonotype. Its antigen is unknown. The lymph nodes were axillary draining lymph nodes from breast cancer patients. TCRdb fed the multiplex PCR reads into MiXCR, producing one record per CDR3 protein. The sample includes about 230,000 distinct CDR3 sequences, roughly 32% of them seen just once. The chain has TRBV10-3 and TRBJ2-7; a possible D gene is TRBD2 (7 bases). The TCR originated in a female donor with breast cancer. Some clones in this sample may be carry-over from other donors' samples. Sequenced material: axillary lymph node tissue. The CDR3 is CAISEETGIQGTNQKRGPYEQYF. For the CDR3, the DNA is TGTGCCATCAGTGAAGAAACAGGGATCCAGGGAACTAACCAAAAGCGGGGCCCCTACGAGCAGTACTTC.